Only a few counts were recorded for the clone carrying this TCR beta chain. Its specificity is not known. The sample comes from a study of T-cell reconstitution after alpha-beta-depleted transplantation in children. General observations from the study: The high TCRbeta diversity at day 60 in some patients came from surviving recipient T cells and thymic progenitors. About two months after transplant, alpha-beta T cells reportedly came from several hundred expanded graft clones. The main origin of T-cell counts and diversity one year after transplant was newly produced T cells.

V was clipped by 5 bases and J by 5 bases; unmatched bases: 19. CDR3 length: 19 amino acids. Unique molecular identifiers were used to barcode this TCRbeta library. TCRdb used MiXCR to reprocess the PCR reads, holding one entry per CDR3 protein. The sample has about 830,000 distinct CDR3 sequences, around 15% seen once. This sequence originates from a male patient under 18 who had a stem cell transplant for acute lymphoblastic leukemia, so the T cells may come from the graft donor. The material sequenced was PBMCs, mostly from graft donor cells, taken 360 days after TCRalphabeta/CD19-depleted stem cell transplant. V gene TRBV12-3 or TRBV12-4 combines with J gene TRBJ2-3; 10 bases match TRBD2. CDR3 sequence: CASSKLGAGLAGVGDTQYF. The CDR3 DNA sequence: TGTGCCAGCAGTAAACTAGGGGCCGGCCTAGCGGGAGTAGGAGATACGCAGTATTTT.